The text below deals with one TCR beta chain. The RNA input was about 0.5 to 1 ug, and it was reverse transcribed with random hexamers. TCRdb analysed the immunoSEQ multiplex PCR reads with MiXCR anew, one entry per CDR3 protein. This table has around 170,000 distinct CDR3 sequences, roughly 96% appearing once. Germline CDR1 SGHTA, CDR2 FQGTGA. Losses at the gene ends were 4 bases for V and 4 bases for J; bases not matched to a gene: 5. This CDR3 region has 14 residues. This entry comes from a study of CD8 T cells in Susac syndrome. The receptor was derived from a human donor with multiple sclerosis. The chain couples TRBV7-3 to TRBJ2-3; 7 bases fit TRBD1. The sequenced material came from CD8+ T cells from PBMCs. CDR3 in DNA: TGTGCCAGCAGCTCACAGGGGATCGCAGATACGCAGTATTTT. This codes for CASSSQGIADTQYF.